The clone carrying this T cell receptor (beta chain) was counted only a few times. The target antigen is unknown. The CDR3 runs to 13 residues. The germline V gene encodes CDR1 DFQATT and CDR2 SNEGSKA (reference sequence). J was trimmed by 5 bases and V by 5 bases; bases with no gene match: 6. Researchers amplified the TCR beta CDR3 regions from RNA transcripts. First-round RT-PCR with HTBI primers amplified the TCR CDR3 region. Via MiXCR, TCRdb re-called the multiplex PCR reads, giving one row per CDR3 protein. In the table there are fewer than 400,000 distinct CDR3 sequences, less than 20% of which are singletons. This specimen belongs to a study of T cells in Graves' hyperthyroidism and ophthalmopathy. Notes on the study in general: Clonotypes that were expanded in thyroid above 0.001 mostly appeared in blood too.

Aged 18 to 65, the patients had hyperthyroidism that was newly diagnosed and had lasted under 2 months. The sample comprised blood. The sequence derives from a woman in her late teens or twenties with Graves' hyperthyroidism that later progressed to Graves' ophthalmopathy. The gene calls are TRBV20-1 and TRBJ1-1; TRBD1 aligns across 9 bases. The CDR3 region has the DNA TGCAGTGCTTCCCTCGACAGGGGGACTGAAGCTTTCTTT. Translation: CSASLDRGTEAFF.